The 4 T cell receptor beta chains in this list originate from one sample, sequenced in a study of blood T cell repertoires in COVID-19. Clones were read by immunoSEQ multiplex PCR, and TCRdb kept only the in-frame ones, dropping some. The table includes 12,000 to 15,000 clones, around nine tenths detected once. The sample taken for sequencing was peripheral blood. The receptors shown here come from a human donor in a cohort sampled during active COVID-19.

This clone has more than one count but fewer than ten. This chain links TRBV6-6 with TRBJ1-5, with D perhaps matching TRBD1 (5 bases). Germline loops: CDR1 MNHNY, CDR2 SVGAGI (reference sequence). This CDR3 has 14 amino acids. V was clipped by 4 bases and J by 7 bases, with 14 bases between them. DNA of the CDR3: TGTGCCAGCAGTTTGTCAGGGTCGGACCAGCCCCAGCATTTT. Residues: CASSLSGSDQPQHF.

This chain connects TRBV11-2 to TRBJ2-5; weak D call: TRBD2 (6 bases). The V gene lost 4 bases and the J gene lost 0 bases, with 18 bases spanning the gap. Germline V gives CDR1 SGHAT, CDR2 FQNNGV. CDR3 size: 17 residues. The CDR3 DNA sequence: TGTGCCAGCAGCTCAGCTTCTAGGGACTTGTACCAAGAGACCCAGTACTTC. Its translation is CASSSASRDLYQETQYF.

This rearrangement joins TRBV5-1 to TRBJ2-5, with no clear D. The germline V gene has CDR1 SGHRS and CDR2 YFSETQ. The CDR3 is 13 amino acids. The germline V and J ends were trimmed by 1 base and 2 bases, with 6 bases remaining between them. The CDR3 nucleotides are TGCGCCAGCAGCTTGCGCGGACAAGAGACCCAGTACTTC. Encoded protein: CASSLRGQETQYF.

In this sample, this clone turned up once. This chain connects TRBV4-1 to TRBJ2-7; maybe TRBD2 (5 bases). The CDR3 is made up of 14 amino acids. Trimming left V 4 bases short and J 4 bases short, with 14 bases between. The V gene's germline CDR1 is MGHRA and CDR2 YSYEKL. CDR3 sequence: CASSLQIRDYEQYF. The CDR3 DNA follows: TGCGCCAGCAGCCTACAGATCCGGGATTACGAGCAGTACTTC.